This T cell receptor (beta chain) was found in a study of response to subunit inactivated influenza vaccine. MiXCR, run by TCRdb on the RT-PCR reads, gives a single entry per CDR3 protein. The sample lists 800,000 or so distinct CDR3 sequences; 20% to 25% were seen once. Study-level findings and limits: The authors suggested that every seasonal influenza vaccination recruits few new T cells.

At least ten counts were recorded for this clonotype. Its antigen is not identified. The CDR3 runs 15 residues. Germline V gives CDR1 SGDLS, CDR2 YYNGEE. Trimming took 0 bases from V and 1 from J, leaving 9 bases between them. This receptor was identified in a man in his forties or fifties who received an inactivated influenza vaccine. The chain joins TRBV9 to TRBJ2-3, with D possibly matching TRBD2 (7 bases). The sequences come from PBMCs from blood, collected around 5 days after vaccination. The CDR3: CASSVGGGRTDTQYF. The CDR3 DNA sequence: TGTGCCAGCAGCGTAGGCGGGGGCCGCACAGATACGCAGTATTTT.